This T cell receptor (beta chain) was documented in a study of T cell responses to AZD1222 COVID-19 vaccine. Broader study findings: In all cases, repertoires were sampled only after the peak T cell response. Among spike-specific TCRs, nearly half reportedly target unmutated variant regions.

Notes on this clone: Its antigen is not known.

This CDR3 region has 10 residues. The ends were cut back, 5 bases at V and 5 bases at J, with 3 bases in the middle. CDR1 is GTSNPN and CDR2 is SVGIG in the germline V gene (reference sequence). Data came from immunoSEQ multiplex PCR; TCRdb stores just in-frame clones and leaves some out. The sample carries approximately 70,000 clones, 82% recorded once. The specimen comprised peripheral blood, sampled on day 0 of AZD1222 vaccination. The receptor was derived from an adult in good health. The chain is built from TRBV30 and TRBJ2-2; D is uncertain. The CDR3 reads CAWGTGELFF. For the CDR3, the DNA is TGTGCCTGGGGGACCGGGGAGCTGTTTTTT.